These 4 T cell receptor beta chains share one sample of origin, sequenced in a study of T cells in Graves' hyperthyroidism and ophthalmopathy. Amplification of TCR beta CDR3 regions used RNA as the template. The primer set for the first-round RT-PCR of the TCR CDR3 was HTBI. One entry per CDR3 protein, called by TCRdb with MiXCR from the multiplex PCR reads. The profile shows over 450,000 distinct CDR3 sequences, around 15% of them singletons. The sample taken for sequencing was blood. The source is a young woman with Graves' hyperthyroidism.

This clonotype occurred many times. The rearrangement links TRBV12-3 or TRBV12-4 to TRBJ2-2; 9 positions agree with TRBD2. This CDR3 comprises 14 residues. The J segment lost 4 bases and the V segment lost 8 bases, leaving 5 bases of the junction unmatched. This CDR3 is CASWRREGTGELFF. CDR3 sequence (DNA): TGTGCCAGCTGGCGGCGGGAGGGCACCGGGGAGCTGTTTTTT.

Ten or more counts support this clonotype. V gene TRBV12-3 or TRBV12-4 combines with J gene TRBJ2-2; D unclear. The CDR3 consists of 12 residues. V lost 2 bases, J lost 6 bases, and 4 bases lay in between. This chain's CDR3 is CASSLMAGELFF. The CDR3 DNA is TGTGCCAGCAGTTTAATGGCCGGGGAGCTGTTTTTT.

The sample holds a few counts of this clonotype. For the CDR3, the DNA is TGCGCCAGCAGCCCGGCTAGCGGGACTTTCACAGATACGCAGTATTTT. It yields the protein CASSPASGTFTDTQYF. The V call is TRBV5-1, the J call TRBJ2-3, with 9 bases that match TRBD2. The germline V gene has CDR1 SGHRS and CDR2 YFSETQ. V dropped 4 bases and J dropped 2; count of bases not matched to a gene: 8. The CDR3 runs 16 residues.

At least ten counts were recorded for this clonotype. The chain combines TRBV11-3 with TRBJ2-1; D remains ambiguous. This CDR3 spans 16 amino acids. CDR1 is SGHNT, CDR2 YENEEA, per germline. V lost 6 bases to trimming and J lost 8 bases, with 23 bases between them. This chain's CDR3 is CASSLSIGGTNHEQFF. DNA for the CDR3: TGTGCCAGCAGTCTTAGTATTGGCGGAACGAACCATGAGCAGTTCTTC.